This T cell receptor (beta chain) was sequenced in a study of STAT5B mutations in CD4+ large granular lymphocyte leukemia. On this clone: Its antigen remains unidentified.

Losses at the gene ends were 6 bases for V and 6 bases for J; bases not matched to a gene: 13. This CDR3 is built from 16 residues. Germline CDR1 reads WNHNN; CDR2 reads SYGVQD (reference sequence). Whole-study results and caveats: The CD4+ versus CD8+ T-LGLL clonality difference may reflect limited sample size. TRBV06-family usage was enriched in top patient clones (8/27) versus controls (2/35).

Healthy controls were blood donor buffy coats. Assay: immunoSEQ multiplex PCR; the TCRdb copy retains only in-frame clones and omits some. Of around 31,000 clones listed, about two thirds are singletons. The sequenced sample was CD4+ T cells from blood buffy coats. The source of this sequence is a human donor in good health. The chain recombines TRBV10-1 with TRBJ2-2; 7 bases fit TRBD2. CDR3 region: CASSDPGLQGPGELFF. CDR3 nucleotides: TGCGCCAGCAGCGATCCGGGACTACAAGGGCCCGGGGAGCTGTTTTTT.